The 8 T cell receptor beta chains given below trace back to one sample, sequenced in a study of cytomegalovirus exposure and HLA in healthy donors. 13 Jbeta primers and 60 Vbeta primers were used for the PCR. The assay was immunoSEQ multiplex PCR, and TCRdb's table has in-frame clones only and misses some. The sample includes over 75,000 clones. What was sequenced was PBMCs. These receptors were collected from a man aged 50-60 years in good health and CMV-seronegative.

This chain joins TRBV5-1 and TRBJ2-2, with TRBD1 identical over 9 bases. Looked up from germline, CDR1 is SGHRS and CDR2 is YFSETQ. The trim removed 0 bases at V and 5 bases at J, leaving 5 bases unmatched. CDR3 length equals 16 residues. In nucleotides, the CDR3 is TGCGCCAGCAGCTTGGCATCGACAGGGGGGACCGGGGAGCTGTTTTTT. Translating it yields CASSLASTGGTGELFF.

The V and J genes are TRBV18 and TRBJ2-1; D might be TRBD2 (5 bases). The CDR3 spans 16 residues. Trimming took 2 bases from V and 6 from J, leaving 17 bases between them. Germline values: CDR1 KGHSH, CDR2 LQKENI. In nucleotides, the CDR3 is TGTGCCAGCTCACCAAACGCGGGCCCCGGGGTCAATGAGCAGTTCTTC. Amino acid sequence: CASSPNAGPGVNEQFF. The full variable domain, completed using reference TRBV18 and TRBJ2-1, is NAGVMQNPRHLVRRRGQEARLRCSPMKGHSHVYWYRQLPEEGLKFMVYLQKENIIDESGMPKERFSAEFPKEGPSILRIQQVVRGDSAAYFCASSPNAGPGVNEQFFGPGTRLTVL.

The chain links TRBV10-2 to TRBJ1-6; the match to TRBD1 covers 8 bases. CDR3 size: 14 residues. The germline V gene encodes CDR1 WSHSY and CDR2 SAAADI. With 3 bases clipped from V and 6 bases from J, the junction kept 1 base outside the gene matches. CDR3 region: CASSEDRGNSPLHF. The CDR3 DNA reads TGCGCCAGCAGTGAAGACAGGGGTAATTCACCCCTCCACTTT.

In DNA form, the CDR3 reads TGTGCCAGCAGTCGCGGGTTGGGGGGGCCCGGGGAGCTGTTTTTT. Translating it yields CASSRGLGGPGELFF. The chain has TRBV6-6 and TRBJ2-2, with D possibly TRBD2 on 7 matching bases. Germline V gene sequence: CDR1 MNHNY, CDR2 SVGAGI (reference sequence). The germline V and J ends were trimmed by 5 bases and 6 bases, with 16 bases remaining between them. The CDR3 consists of 15 residues.

The J gene is TRBJ1-1, the V gene TRBV7-9, with a weak D call TRBD1 (6 bases). Trimming stripped 6 bases from V and 11 bases from J, with 19 bases between. Germline CDR1 reads SEHNR; CDR2 reads FQNEAQ (reference sequence). The CDR3 totals 13 residues. This chain's CDR3 is CASSPDSLLGAFF. The CDR3 DNA sequence: TGTGCCAGCAGTCCGGACAGCCTTCTGGGGGCTTTCTTT. The full variable domain, its missing parts supplied by reference TRBV7-9 and TRBJ1-1, is DTGVSQNPRHKITKRGQNVTFRCDPISEHNRLYWYRQTLGQGPEFLTYFQNEAQLEKSRLLSDRFSAERPKGSFSTLEIQRTEQGDSAMYLCASSPDSLLGAFFGQGTRLTVV.

The chain uses TRBV7-8 and TRBJ1-6; 12 nucleotides match TRBD1. Germline lookup yields CDR1 SGHVS and CDR2 FQNEAQ. V lost 4 bases, J lost 3 bases, and 4 bases stayed unmatched. The CDR3 consists of 17 residues. The CDR3 bases are TGTGCCAGCAGCTCGGGACAGGGGGCTGACTATAATTCACCCCTCCACTTT. This sequence encodes CASSSGQGADYNSPLHF.

V gene TRBV4-2 combines with J gene TRBJ1-5; D not resolved. V lost 1 base and J lost 1, with 20 bases in between. CDR3 length: 19 residues. CDR1 is LGHNA, CDR2 YNFKEQ, per germline. The CDR3 coding sequence is TGTGCCAGCAGCCAAGTCGTTGGGCTTAACAGATTAAGCAATCAGCCCCAGCATTTT. Translating it yields CASSQVVGLNRLSNQPQHF.

V and J are TRBV19 and TRBJ1-5; 12 bases line up with TRBD1. With V trimmed by 3 bases and J by 7 bases, 4 bases remained unmatched. The V gene's germline CDR1 is LNHDA and CDR2 SQIVND (reference sequence). CDR3 size: 15 residues. Here the CDR3 DNA reads TGTGCCAGTAGTATCGGGACAGGGGGCTGGCAGCCCCAGCATTTT. The encoded protein is CASSIGTGGWQPQHF.